The T cell receptor (beta chain) described here comes from a study of tumor T cells in aggressive B-cell lymphoma. The assay was immunoSEQ multiplex PCR, and TCRdb's table has in-frame clones only and misses some. The sample shows 7,000 to 9,500 clones, roughly 85% of them seen only once. Germline values: CDR1 SGHTA, CDR2 FQGNSA. Deletions cut 1 base from V and 0 bases from J, with 7 bases between. The CDR3 covers 14 residues. This clone appeared a few times. Sample: tumor tissue. The chain carries TRBV7-2 and TRBJ2-7; D is ambiguous. This sequence originates from an adult with diffuse large B cell lymphoma. In DNA form, the CDR3 reads TGTGCCAGCAGCTTAGTTGGCTTCTCCTACGAGCAGTACTTC. This codes for CASSLVGFSYEQYF. The full variable domain, rest sourced from reference TRBV7-2 and TRBJ2-7, is GAGVSQSPSNKVTEKGKDVELRCDPISGHTALYWYRQSLGQGLEFLIYFQGNSAPDKSGLPSDRFSAERTGGSVSTLTIQRTQQEDSAVYLCASSLVGFSYEQYFGPGTRLTVT.